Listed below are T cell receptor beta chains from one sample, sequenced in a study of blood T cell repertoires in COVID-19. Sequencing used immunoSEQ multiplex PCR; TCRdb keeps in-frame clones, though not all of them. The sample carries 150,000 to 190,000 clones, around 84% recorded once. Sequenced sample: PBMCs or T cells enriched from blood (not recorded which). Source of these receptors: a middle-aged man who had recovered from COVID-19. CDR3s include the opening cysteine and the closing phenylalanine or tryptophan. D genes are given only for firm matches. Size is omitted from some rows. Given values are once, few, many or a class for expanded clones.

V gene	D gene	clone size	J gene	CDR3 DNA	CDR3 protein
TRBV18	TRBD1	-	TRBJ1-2	TGTGCCAGCTCCCCGGACAGGGTCGGCTACACCTTC	CASSPDRVGYTF
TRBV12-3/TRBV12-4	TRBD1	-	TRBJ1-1	TGTGCCAGCCGCGGACAGGGTATCACTGAAGCTTTCTTT	CASRGQGITEAFF
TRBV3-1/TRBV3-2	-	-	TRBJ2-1	TGTGCCAGCAGCCAAGATTCAGGTTTTGAGCAGTTCTTC	CASSQDSGFEQFF
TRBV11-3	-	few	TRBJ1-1	TGTGCCAGCACTGTAGGGGGTTTTGGCACTGAAGCTTTCTTT	CASTVGGFGTEAFF
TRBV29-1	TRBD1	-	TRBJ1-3	TGCAGCGTTACTGACAGGGCCGTTAACTCTGGAAACACCATATATTTT	CSVTDRAVNSGNTIYF
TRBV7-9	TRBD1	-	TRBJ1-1	TGTGCCAGCAGCTCTCAACAGGGGGAAAGAGCTTTCTTT	CASSSQQGERAFF
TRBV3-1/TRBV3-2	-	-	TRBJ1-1	TGTGCCAGCAGCCAAGAAGTACAGGGTTATCTTGTGGACACTGAAGCTTTCTTT	CASSQEVQGYLVDTEAFF
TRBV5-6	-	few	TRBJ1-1	TGTGCCAGCAGCTTTGAGAGAGAAGCTTTCTTT	CASSFEREAFF
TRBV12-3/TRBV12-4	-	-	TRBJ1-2	TGTGCCAGCAGTTTAGGGACAGAATGGGACCACACCTTC	CASSLGTEWDHTF
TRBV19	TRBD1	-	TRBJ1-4	TGTGCCAGTAGTAGCCCCAGACAGGGAAGTCGTGAAAAACTGTTTTTT	CASSSPRQGSREKLFF
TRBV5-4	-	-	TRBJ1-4	TGTGCCAGCAGCTTGGTTACGGGAAGCCCCGTTTTT	CASSLVTGSPVF
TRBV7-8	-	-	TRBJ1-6	TGTGCCAGCAGCTTTCCTTTGGGACAAGCAAATAATTCACCCCTCCACTTT	CASSFPLGQANNSPLHF
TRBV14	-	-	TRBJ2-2	TGTGCCAGCAGCCCCTCTGGGAGGTGGGGCACCGGGGAGCTGTTTTTT	CASSPSGRWGTGELFF
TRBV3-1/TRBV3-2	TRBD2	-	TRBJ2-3	TGTGCCAGCAGCCCTCGGCTAGCGGGGGGTAGCACAGATACGCAGTATTTT	CASSPRLAGGSTDTQYF
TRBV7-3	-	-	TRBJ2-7	TGTGCCAGCAGTCTAGGGGCAGGCCCCCTATACGAGCAGTACTTC	CASSLGAGPLYEQYF
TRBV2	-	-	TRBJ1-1	TGTGCCAGCAGTGCCCTGACGGGGAGGACTGAAGCTTTCTTT	CASSALTGRTEAFF
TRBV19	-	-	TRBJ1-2	TGTGCCAGTAGTATAGAAACCACAGGGTTTGGCTACACCTTC	CASSIETTGFGYTF
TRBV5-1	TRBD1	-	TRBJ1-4	TGCGCCAGCAGTCGTGGGGGACAGGGAACTAATGAAAAACTGTTTTTT	CASSRGGQGTNEKLFF
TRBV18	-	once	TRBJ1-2	TGTGCCAGCTCTGCTGAGGTTGACTATGGCTACACCTTC	CASSAEVDYGYTF
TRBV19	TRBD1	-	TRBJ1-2	TGTGCCAGTAGTGGGACAGGGACGAGATTCGGCTACACCTTC	CASSGTGTRFGYTF
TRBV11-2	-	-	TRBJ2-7	TGTGCCAGCAGCTTTAGGGGCCTGACCTACGAGCAGTACTTC	CASSFRGLTYEQYF
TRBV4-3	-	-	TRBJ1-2	TGCGCCAGCAGCTCGGCGGGGACTCCCTATGGCTACACCTTC	CASSSAGTPYGYTF
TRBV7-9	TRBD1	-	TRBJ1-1	TGTGCCAGCAGACTACCGGGACAGGGGAACACTGAAGCTTTCTTT	CASRLPGQGNTEAFF
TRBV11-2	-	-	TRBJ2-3	TGTGCCAGCAGCTTTACAGCGGTCGGTACTAGCACAGATACGCAGTATTTT	CASSFTAVGTSTDTQYF
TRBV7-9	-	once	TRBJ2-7	TGTGCCAGCAGCTTCGCGGGGTTCGAGCAGTACTTC	CASSFAGFEQYF
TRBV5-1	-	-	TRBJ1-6	TGCGCCAGCAGCTTGGACCCCCAAAAGAGGTCACCCCTCCACTTT	CASSLDPQKRSPLHF
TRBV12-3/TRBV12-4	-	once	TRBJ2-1	TGTGCCAGCGGACAGTCTAATGAGCAGTTCTTC	CASGQSNEQFF
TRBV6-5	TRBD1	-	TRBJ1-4	TGTGCCAGCAGTTATGGACAGGGTCGAGAAAAACTGTTTTTT	CASSYGQGREKLFF
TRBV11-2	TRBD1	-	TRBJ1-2	TGTGCCAGCAGCTGGGGACAGCTCTATGGCTACACCTTC	CASSWGQLYGYTF
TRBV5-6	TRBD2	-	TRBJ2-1	TGTGCCAGCAGCCTGGGACTAGCGGGGTTCAATGAGCAGTTCTTC	CASSLGLAGFNEQFF
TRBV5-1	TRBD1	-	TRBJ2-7	TGCGCCAGCAGATCCCGGACAGGGAGCTCCTACGAGCAGTACTTC	CASRSRTGSSYEQYF
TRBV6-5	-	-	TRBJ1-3	TGTGCCAGCAGCCCCGGGATCTCTGGAAACACCATATATTTT	CASSPGISGNTIYF
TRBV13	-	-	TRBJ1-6	TGTGCCAGCAGCTTAGGCCAGGCAGTTCATTCCAATTCACCCCTCCACTTT	CASSLGQAVHSNSPLHF
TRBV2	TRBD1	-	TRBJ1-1	TGTGCCAAGGGGACAGGGGAGCGGACTGAAGCTTTCTTT	CAKGTGERTEAFF
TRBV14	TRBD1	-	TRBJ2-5	TGTGCCAGCACCCGGGACAGACAAGAGACCCAGTACTTC	CASTRDRQETQYF
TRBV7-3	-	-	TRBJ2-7	TGTGCCAGCAGCTCCATGGGGCTCTACGAGCAGTACTTC	CASSSMGLYEQYF
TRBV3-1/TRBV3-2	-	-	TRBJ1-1	TGTGCCAGCAGCCATTTACAGGGAGTCACTGAAGCTTTCTTT	CASSHLQGVTEAFF
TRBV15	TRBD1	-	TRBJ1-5	TGTGCCACCAGCAGAGTGGTCGACAGGGGGCACAATCAGCCCCAGCATTTT	CATSRVVDRGHNQPQHF
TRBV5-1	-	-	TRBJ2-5	TGCGCCAGCAGCTTGGCCTACCCTACAGGCCAAGAGACCCAGTACTTC	CASSLAYPTGQETQYF
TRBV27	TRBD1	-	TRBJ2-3	TGTGCCAGTCAACCGGGGACAGGAGATACGCAGTATTTT	CASQPGTGDTQYF
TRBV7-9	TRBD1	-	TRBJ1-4	TGTGCCAGCAGCCAACGACAGGGGTCTAATGAAAAACTGTTTTTT	CASSQRQGSNEKLFF
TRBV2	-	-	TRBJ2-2	TGTGCCAGCAGTGACGGGACACACTCCACCGGGGAGCTGTTTTTT	CASSDGTHSTGELFF
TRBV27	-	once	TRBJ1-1	TGTGCCAGCAGTTTATGGGCGAACACTGAAGCTTTCTTT	CASSLWANTEAFF
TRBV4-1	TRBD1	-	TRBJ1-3	TGCGCCAGCAGCCAAGAGACGGGACAGCCTTTCTCTGGAAACACCATATATTTT	CASSQETGQPFSGNTIYF
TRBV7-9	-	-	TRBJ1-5	TGTGCCAGCAGCTTAGTGGTTTCAGGGGCGGCTCAGCCCCAGCATTTT	CASSLVVSGAAQPQHF